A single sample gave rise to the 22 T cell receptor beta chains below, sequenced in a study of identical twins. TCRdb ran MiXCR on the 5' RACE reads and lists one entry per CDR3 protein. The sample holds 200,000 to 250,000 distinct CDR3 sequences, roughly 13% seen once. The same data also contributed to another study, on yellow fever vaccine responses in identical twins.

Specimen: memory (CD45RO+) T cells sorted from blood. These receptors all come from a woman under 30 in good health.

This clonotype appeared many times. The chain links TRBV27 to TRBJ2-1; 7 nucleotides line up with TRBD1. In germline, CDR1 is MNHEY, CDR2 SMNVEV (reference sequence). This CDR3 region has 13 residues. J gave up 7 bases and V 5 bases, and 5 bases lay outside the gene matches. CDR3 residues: CASSPLRGNEQFF. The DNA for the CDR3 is TGTGCCAGCAGTCCTCTCAGGGGGAATGAGCAGTTCTTC.

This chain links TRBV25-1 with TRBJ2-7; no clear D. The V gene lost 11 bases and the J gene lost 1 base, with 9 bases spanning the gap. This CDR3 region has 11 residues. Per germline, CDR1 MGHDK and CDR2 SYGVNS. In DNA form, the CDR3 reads TGTGCCGGAGACCCTTCCTACGAGCAGTACTTC. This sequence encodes CAGDPSYEQYF.

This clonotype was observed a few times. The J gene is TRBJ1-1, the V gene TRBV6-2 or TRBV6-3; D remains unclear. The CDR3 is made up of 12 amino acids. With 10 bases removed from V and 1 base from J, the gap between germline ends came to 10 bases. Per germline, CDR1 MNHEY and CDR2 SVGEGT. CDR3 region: CATTDPNTEAFF. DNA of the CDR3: TGTGCCACCACAGACCCGAACACTGAAGCTTTCTTT.

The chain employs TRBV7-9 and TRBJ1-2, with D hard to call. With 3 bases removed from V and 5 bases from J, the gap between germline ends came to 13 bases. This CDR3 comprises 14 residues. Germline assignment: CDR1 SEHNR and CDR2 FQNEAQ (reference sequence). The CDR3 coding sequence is TGTGCCAGCAGCTTGATAGATGGCCCTTATGGCTACACCTTC. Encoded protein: CASSLIDGPYGYTF.

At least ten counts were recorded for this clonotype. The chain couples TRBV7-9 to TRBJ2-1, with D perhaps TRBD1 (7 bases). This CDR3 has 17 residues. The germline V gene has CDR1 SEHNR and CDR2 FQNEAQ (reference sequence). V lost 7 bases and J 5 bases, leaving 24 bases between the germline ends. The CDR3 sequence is CASTTPLGGTADNEQFF. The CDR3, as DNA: TGTGCCAGCACCACACCACTTGGGGGGACAGCTGACAATGAGCAGTTCTTC.

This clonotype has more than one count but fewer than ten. The CDR3 DNA reads as TGTGCCAGCAGCCCCCCGCTAGGTAACACGCAGTATTTT. This translates into CASSPPLGNTQYF. This chain links TRBV7-2 with TRBJ2-3; D ambiguous. The CDR3 has 13 residues. The V gene's germline CDR1 is SGHTA and CDR2 FQGNSA. With 5 bases removed from V and 9 bases from J, the gap between germline ends came to 15 bases.

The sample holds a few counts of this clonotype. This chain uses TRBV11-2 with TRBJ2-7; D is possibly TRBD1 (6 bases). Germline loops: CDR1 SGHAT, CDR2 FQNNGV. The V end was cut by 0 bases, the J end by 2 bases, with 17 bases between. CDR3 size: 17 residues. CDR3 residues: CASSLDYLAGAPYEQYF. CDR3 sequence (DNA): TGTGCCAGCAGCTTAGATTATCTAGCAGGGGCTCCCTACGAGCAGTACTTC. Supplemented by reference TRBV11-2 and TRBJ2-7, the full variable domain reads EAGVAQSPRYKIIEKRQSVAFWCNPISGHATLYWYQQILGQGPKLLIQFQNNGVVDDSQLPKDRFSAERLKGVDSTLKIQPAKLEDSAVYLCASSLDYLAGAPYEQYFGPGTRLTVT.

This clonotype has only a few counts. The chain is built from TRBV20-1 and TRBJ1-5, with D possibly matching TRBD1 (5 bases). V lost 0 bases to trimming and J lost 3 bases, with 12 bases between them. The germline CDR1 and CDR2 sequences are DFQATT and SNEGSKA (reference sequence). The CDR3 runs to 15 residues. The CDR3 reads CSARDGRAINQPQHF. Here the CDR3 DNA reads TGCAGTGCTAGAGATGGCAGGGCCATCAATCAGCCCCAGCATTTT.

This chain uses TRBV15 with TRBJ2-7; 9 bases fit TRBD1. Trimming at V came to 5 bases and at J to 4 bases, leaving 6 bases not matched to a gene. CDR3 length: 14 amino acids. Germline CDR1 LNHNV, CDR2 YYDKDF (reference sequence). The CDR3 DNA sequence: TGTGCCACCAGCGGAAGGACAGGGGCGTACGAGCAGTACTTC. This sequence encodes CATSGRTGAYEQYF. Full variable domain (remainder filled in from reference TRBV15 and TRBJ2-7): DAMVIQNPRYQVTQFGKPVTLSCSQTLNHNVMYWYQQKSSQAPKLLFHYYDKDFNNEADTPDNFQSRRPNTSFCFLDIRSPGLGDTAMYLCATSGRTGAYEQYFGPGTRLTVT.

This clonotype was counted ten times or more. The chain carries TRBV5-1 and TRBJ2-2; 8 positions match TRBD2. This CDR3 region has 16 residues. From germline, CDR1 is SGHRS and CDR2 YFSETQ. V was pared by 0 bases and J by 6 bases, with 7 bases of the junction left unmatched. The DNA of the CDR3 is TGCGCCAGCAGCTTGGCCGGGACTAGTCAGGCCGGGGAGCTGTTTTTT. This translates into CASSLAGTSQAGELFF.

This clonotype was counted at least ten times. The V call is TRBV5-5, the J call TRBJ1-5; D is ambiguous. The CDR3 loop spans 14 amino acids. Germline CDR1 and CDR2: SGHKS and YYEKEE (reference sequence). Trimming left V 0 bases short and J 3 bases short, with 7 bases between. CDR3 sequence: CASSLGEFNQPQHF. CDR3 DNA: TGTGCCAGCAGCTTGGGGGAGTTCAATCAGCCCCAGCATTTT.

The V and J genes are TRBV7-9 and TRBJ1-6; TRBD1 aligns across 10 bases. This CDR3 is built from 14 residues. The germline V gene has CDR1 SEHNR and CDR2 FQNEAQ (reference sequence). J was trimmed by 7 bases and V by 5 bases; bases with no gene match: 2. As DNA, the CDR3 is TGTGCCAGCAGCGGGACAGGGGTAAATTCACCCCTCCACTTT. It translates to CASSGTGVNSPLHF. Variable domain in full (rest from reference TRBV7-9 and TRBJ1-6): DTGVSQNPRHKITKRGQNVTFRCDPISEHNRLYWYRQTLGQGPEFLTYFQNEAQLEKSRLLSDRFSAERPKGSFSTLEIQRTEQGDSAMYLCASSGTGVNSPLHFGNGTRLTVT.

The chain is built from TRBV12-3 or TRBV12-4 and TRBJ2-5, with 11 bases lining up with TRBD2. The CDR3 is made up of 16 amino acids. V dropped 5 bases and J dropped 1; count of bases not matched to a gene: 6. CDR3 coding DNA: TGTGCCAGCAGTAGGAGACTAGCGGGGCCCCAAGAGACCCAGTACTTC. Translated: CASSRRLAGPQETQYF.

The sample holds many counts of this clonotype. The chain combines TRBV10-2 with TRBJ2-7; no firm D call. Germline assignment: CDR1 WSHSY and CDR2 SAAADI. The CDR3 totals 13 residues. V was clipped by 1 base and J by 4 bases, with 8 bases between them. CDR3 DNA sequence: TGCGCCAGCAGTGAGTTTACGACTTACGAGCAGTACTTC. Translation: CASSEFTTYEQYF.

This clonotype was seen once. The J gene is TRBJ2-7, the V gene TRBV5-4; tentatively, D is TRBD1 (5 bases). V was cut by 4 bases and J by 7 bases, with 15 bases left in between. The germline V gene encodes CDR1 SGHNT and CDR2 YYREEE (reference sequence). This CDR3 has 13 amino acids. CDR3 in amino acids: CASSAQGLEEQYF. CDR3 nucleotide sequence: TGTGCCAGCAGCGCGCAGGGTTTGGAAGAGCAGTACTTC.

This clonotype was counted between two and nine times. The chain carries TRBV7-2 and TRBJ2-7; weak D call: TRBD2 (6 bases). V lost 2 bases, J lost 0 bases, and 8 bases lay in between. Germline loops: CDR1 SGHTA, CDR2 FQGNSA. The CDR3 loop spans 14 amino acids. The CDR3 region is CASSLLEGSYEQYF. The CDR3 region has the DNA TGTGCCAGCAGCTTATTGGAGGGCTCCTACGAGCAGTACTTC. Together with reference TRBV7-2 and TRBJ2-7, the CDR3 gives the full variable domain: GAGVSQSPSNKVTEKGKDVELRCDPISGHTALYWYRQSLGQGLEFLIYFQGNSAPDKSGLPSDRFSAERTGGSVSTLTIQRTQQEDSAVYLCASSLLEGSYEQYFGPGTRLTVT.

The CDR3 coding sequence is TGTGCCAGCAGCCAAGACCCCCTAGCGACAGATACGCAGTATTTT. This codes for CASSQDPLATDTQYF. This sequence joins TRBV4-2 and TRBJ2-3; D may be TRBD2 (6 bases). CDR1 is LGHNA, CDR2 YNFKEQ, per germline. The ends were cut back, 0 bases at V and 3 bases at J, with 10 bases in the middle. This CDR3 is built from 15 residues.

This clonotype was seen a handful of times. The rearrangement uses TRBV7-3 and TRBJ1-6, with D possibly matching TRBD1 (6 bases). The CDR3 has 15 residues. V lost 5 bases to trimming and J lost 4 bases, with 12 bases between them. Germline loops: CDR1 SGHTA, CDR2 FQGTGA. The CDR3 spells CASSAQQGYNSPLHF. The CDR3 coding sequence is TGTGCCAGCAGCGCCCAACAGGGATATAATTCACCCCTCCACTTT.

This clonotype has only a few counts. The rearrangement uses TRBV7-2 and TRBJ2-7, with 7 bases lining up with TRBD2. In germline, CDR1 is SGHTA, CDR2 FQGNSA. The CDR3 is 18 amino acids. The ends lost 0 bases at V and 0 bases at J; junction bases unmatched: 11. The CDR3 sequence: CASSLAQGGAGSSYEQYF. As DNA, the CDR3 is TGTGCCAGCAGCTTAGCGCAGGGTGGAGCGGGGAGCTCCTACGAGCAGTACTTC.

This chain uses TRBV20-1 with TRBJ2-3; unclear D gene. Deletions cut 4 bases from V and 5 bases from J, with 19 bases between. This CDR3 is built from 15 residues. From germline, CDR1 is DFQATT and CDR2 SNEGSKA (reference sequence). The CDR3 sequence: CSATPPDLKLDTQYF. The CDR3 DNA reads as TGCAGTGCTACCCCCCCGGACCTAAAACTAGATACGCAGTATTTT.

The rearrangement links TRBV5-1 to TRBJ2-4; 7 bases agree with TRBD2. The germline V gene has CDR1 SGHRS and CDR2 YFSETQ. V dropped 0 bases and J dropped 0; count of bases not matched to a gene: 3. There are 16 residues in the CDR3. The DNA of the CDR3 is TGCGCCAGCAGCTTGGCAGCGGGGTTAGCCAAAAACATTCAGTACTTC. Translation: CASSLAAGLAKNIQYF.

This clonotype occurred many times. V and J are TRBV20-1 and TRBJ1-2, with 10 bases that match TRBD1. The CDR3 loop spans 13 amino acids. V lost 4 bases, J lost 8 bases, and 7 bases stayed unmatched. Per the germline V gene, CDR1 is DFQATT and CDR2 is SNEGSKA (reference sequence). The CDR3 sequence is CSAKDRGSRGYTF. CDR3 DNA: TGCAGTGCTAAGGACAGGGGGAGTAGGGGCTACACCTTC.